Listed below are T cell receptor beta chains from one sample, sequenced in a study of CD8 T cells in ankylosing spondylitis. One entry per CDR3 protein, called by TCRdb with MiXCR from the 5' RACE reads. Of fewer than 400,000 distinct CDR3 sequences listed, around 8% are singletons. Sequencing used blood, either unsorted or a sorted T cell fraction (not recorded which). The receptor set was obtained from a male donor with ankylosing spondylitis. Each CDR3 is given with its conserved first and last residue. Fields, in order: D gene, CDR3 length, J gene, clone size, V gene, CDR3 DNA, CDR3 protein. A D gene is named only where the DNA matches it firmly. The size field is filled for only some rows; it gives once, few, many or a size class.

-,13,TRBJ1-4,many,TRBV7-9,TGTGCCAGCAGCGGTGAGAGGGGCGAAAAACTGTTTTTT,CASSGERGEKLFF
-,13,TRBJ2-1,few,TRBV11-2,TGTGCCAGCAGCCTATGGGCCAACGATGAGCAGTTCTTC,CASSLWANDEQFF
TRBD2,15,TRBJ2-7,few,TRBV4-2,TGTGCCAGCAGCCAAGCGGGAGGGCCCTCCTACGAGCAGTACTTC,CASSQAGGPSYEQYF
TRBD2,14,TRBJ2-1,many,TRBV6-1,TGTGCCTCGGCGGGCGGGAGCTCCTACAATGAGCAGTTCTTC,CASAGGSSYNEQFF
TRBD1,13,TRBJ2-7,few,TRBV28,TGTGCCAGCAGTTTAAGGGGGCCCCTTAAGCAGTACTTC,CASSLRGPLKQYF
-,14,TRBJ2-7,many,TRBV4-3,TGCGCCAGCAGCCAAGATTGGGGTGCCTACGAGCAGTACTTC,CASSQDWGAYEQYF
-,14,TRBJ2-5,few,TRBV9,TGTGCCAGCAGCGCACAAACGGGCGGTGAGACCCAGTACTTC,CASSAQTGGETQYF
-,14,TRBJ2-1,-,TRBV12-3/TRBV12-4,TGTGCCAGCAGCGACCCCGGAGGGGCGAATGAGCAGTTCTTC,CASSDPGGANEQFF
-,12,TRBJ1-5,many,TRBV29-1,TGCAGCGTCGCCGATGGCAATCAGCCCCAGCATTTT,CSVADGNQPQHF
TRBD2,15,TRBJ2-7,few,TRBV11-2,TGTGCCAGCAGCTTAGTCGGCGGGGGAGAATACGAGCAGTACTTC,CASSLVGGGEYEQYF
-,14,TRBJ1-2,-,TRBV5-1,TGCGCCAGCAGCTTGGACCTACTTAACTATGGCTACACCTTC,CASSLDLLNYGYTF
-,16,TRBJ2-1,-,TRBV4-2,TGTGCCAGCAGTCTCGAGGGGACCGCCGTACCTAATGAGCAGTTCTTC,CASSLEGTAVPNEQFF
-,12,TRBJ2-7,few,TRBV27,TGTGCCAGCAATTCACCTTCGAGCGAGCAGTACTTC,CASNSPSSEQYF